The 22 T cell receptor beta chains below come from one sample, sequenced in a study of T cell responses to AZD1222 COVID-19 vaccine. Using immunoSEQ multiplex PCR, the repertoire was profiled, and TCRdb retains in-frame clones only, with some absent. Of some 170,000 clones listed, approximately 90% are singletons. Specimen: peripheral blood, collected 28 days after the second dose of the MenACWY control vaccine. Source of these receptors: an adult who received the MenACWY meningococcal vaccine as a control.

The chain combines TRBV5-6 with TRBJ1-2; D is unresolved. Germline CDR1 reads SGHDT; CDR2 reads YYEEEE. Trimming left V 6 bases short and J 4 bases short, with 22 bases between. CDR3 length: 16 amino acids. CDR3 in amino acids: CASIEGRSVELYGYTF. DNA of the CDR3: TGTGCCAGCATCGAAGGGCGGAGCGTCGAGCTCTATGGCTACACCTTC.

The gene calls are TRBV9 and TRBJ1-3; unclear D gene. CDR3 length: 14 amino acids. Germline CDR1 is SGDLS and CDR2 is YYNGEE. V was shortened by 6 bases and J by 2 bases, with 12 bases between the two germline ends. This chain's CDR3 is CASTPFPTGNTIYF. CDR3 nucleotides: TGTGCCAGCACTCCCTTTCCGACTGGAAACACCATATATTTT.

The chain uses TRBV2 and TRBJ2-1; TRBD2 aligns across 9 bases. This CDR3 has 13 residues. CDR1 and CDR2 from the germline V gene are SNHLY and FYNNEI. CDR3 sequence reads: CAKGPAGGDEQFF. The CDR3 nucleotides are TGTGCGAAGGGACCAGCGGGAGGCGATGAGCAGTTCTTC.

The CDR3 spells CAIRTSGGYEQYF. In nucleotides, the CDR3 is TGTGCCATCAGGACTAGCGGGGGGTACGAGCAGTACTTC. This chain connects TRBV10-3 to TRBJ2-7; 13 bases agree with TRBD2. Germline assignment: CDR1 ENHRY and CDR2 SYGVKD. This CDR3 comprises 13 residues. V lost 6 bases and J lost 4; bases outside the gene matches: 0.

V gene TRBV7-9 combines with J gene TRBJ2-7; maybe TRBD1 (5 bases). V lost 5 bases, J lost 2 bases, and 13 bases lay in between. The germline V gene encodes CDR1 SEHNR and CDR2 FQNEAQ (reference sequence). The CDR3 sequence is 14 residues long. The CDR3 is CASSREGQAYEQYF. The CDR3 bases are TGTGCCAGCAGCCGAGAAGGACAAGCCTACGAGCAGTACTTC.

This clone has a single count. The chain links TRBV5-6 to TRBJ1-2; D may be TRBD1 (6 bases). This CDR3 is built from 16 residues. The germline V gene encodes CDR1 SGHDT and CDR2 YYEEEE. V was cut by 0 bases and J by 4 bases, with 16 bases left in between. CDR3 in DNA: TGTGCCAGCAGCTTGGTTGTCCGGGGGCCAGGCTATGGCTACACCTTC. This translates into CASSLVVRGPGYGYTF.

This clone was observed a single time. The rearrangement joins TRBV6-2 or TRBV6-3 to TRBJ2-4, with D unresolved. CDR1 and CDR2 from the germline V gene are MNHEY and SVGEGT. Trimming took off 0 bases at V and 3 bases at J, with 6 bases between the two ends. The CDR3 is 14 residues long. The CDR3 spells CASSYSHLKNIQYF. The CDR3 DNA follows: TGTGCCAGCAGTTACTCGCACCTCAAAAACATTCAGTACTTC.

The sample holds a few counts of this clone. This sequence joins TRBV4-3 and TRBJ1-3; D uncertain. This CDR3 region has 17 residues. Germline V gives CDR1 LGHNA, CDR2 YSLEER. Trimming pared 3 bases from V and 0 bases from J, leaving 15 bases between. The DNA for the CDR3 is TGCGCCAGCAGCCATGCTTCTGGACGGGACTCTGGAAACACCATATATTTT. Protein sequence: CASSHASGRDSGNTIYF.

The chain recombines TRBV27 with TRBJ1-6; the match to TRBD1 covers 7 bases. Losses at the gene ends were 7 bases for V and 5 bases for J; bases not matched to a gene: 5. CDR1 is MNHEY, CDR2 SMNVEV, per germline (reference sequence). CDR3 size: 14 residues. The CDR3 region is CASTGTVDNSPLHF. As DNA, the CDR3 is TGTGCCAGCACCGGGACAGTAGATAATTCACCCCTCCACTTT.

The chain couples TRBV5-5 to TRBJ2-7; TRBD2 agrees at 11 bases. Germline-derived CDR1 and CDR2 are SGHKS and YYEKEE (reference sequence). The CDR3 spans 15 residues. The V and J ends lost 4 bases and 5 bases, in that order; junction bases with no gene match: 8. The CDR3 here is CASSPRLTSGNEQYF. CDR3 DNA sequence: TGTGCCAGCAGCCCCCGGTTGACTAGCGGGAACGAGCAGTACTTC.

V gene TRBV6-5 combines with J gene TRBJ2-1; 8 bases align to TRBD1. The CDR3 sequence is 14 residues long. V trimming: 5 bases; J trimming: 7 bases; junction bases outside the gene matches: 7. Germline V gives CDR1 MNHEY, CDR2 SVGAGI. In DNA form, the CDR3 reads TGTGCCAGCAGTCAGACAGGGGAGATGAATGAGCAGTTCTTC. It translates to CASSQTGEMNEQFF.

V is TRBV7-2 and J is TRBJ2-1; D is unclear. The CDR3 is made up of 14 amino acids. Germline assignment: CDR1 SGHTA and CDR2 FQGNSA. V was clipped by 4 bases and J by 4 bases, with 11 bases between them. CDR3: CASSSLNLYNEQFF. CDR3 bases: TGTGCCAGCAGCTCACTCAACTTATACAATGAGCAGTTCTTC.

The V call is TRBV15, the J call TRBJ1-1; no firm D call. The CDR3 runs to 13 residues. The V and J ends lost 0 bases and 1 base respectively, with 3 bases between them. The germline V gene has CDR1 LNHNV and CDR2 YYDKDF (reference sequence). CDR3 coding DNA: TGTGCCACCAGCAGAGAAGCGAACACTGAAGCTTTCTTT. Its protein is CATSREANTEAFF.

The chain links TRBV7-9 to TRBJ2-7; tentative D call: TRBD1 (7 bases). V gave up 5 bases and J gave up 4 bases, with 15 bases separating them. CDR1 and CDR2 (germline): SEHNR, FQNEAQ (reference sequence). The CDR3 contains 14 residues. The CDR3 loop is CASSARDSPYEQYF. CDR3 bases: TGTGCCAGCAGCGCGCGGGACAGCCCTTACGAGCAGTACTTC.

The chain employs TRBV12-3 or TRBV12-4 and TRBJ1-2; D not resolved. Between the trimmed V and J ends, which lost 6 bases and 5 bases, there was a span of 10 bases. CDR3 length: 12 residues. CDR3 sequence: CASRGIEYGYTF. The CDR3 DNA follows: TGTGCCAGCAGGGGGATTGAGTATGGCTACACCTTC.

The genes are TRBV28 and TRBJ1-2; the D gene is possibly TRBD1 (5 bases). Trimming left V 5 bases short and J 5 bases short, with 15 bases between. CDR3 length equals 14 residues. Germline CDR1 reads MDHEN; CDR2 reads SYDVKM. As DNA, the CDR3 is TGTGCCAGCAGTACTTATGGGACGGAATATGGCTACACCTTC. Translating it yields CASSTYGTEYGYTF.

This clone was counted a single time. The rearrangement uses TRBV18 and TRBJ1-1; possibly TRBD1 for D (5 bases). The ends were cut back, 3 bases at V and 6 bases at J, with 11 bases in the middle. CDR1 and CDR2 from the germline V gene are KGHSH and LQKENI. The CDR3 consists of 13 residues. The DNA of the CDR3 is TGTGCCAGCTCACCGAGGCGAGGGGCTGAAGCTTTCTTT. Its translation: CASSPRRGAEAFF. Using reference TRBV18 and TRBJ1-1 for the parts outside the CDR3, the full variable domain is NAGVMQNPRHLVRRRGQEARLRCSPMKGHSHVYWYRQLPEEGLKFMVYLQKENIIDESGMPKERFSAEFPKEGPSILRIQQVVRGDSAAYFCASSPRRGAEAFFGQGTRLTVV.

This clone was detected once. This chain joins TRBV10-1 and TRBJ2-1; TRBD2 agrees at 7 bases. Germline loops: CDR1 WNHNN, CDR2 SYGVQD (reference sequence). CDR3 length: 15 amino acids. The ends lost 5 bases at V and 4 bases at J; junction bases unmatched: 8. The CDR3 region has the DNA TGCGCCAGCAGTCCTAGCGGAGTTGGGTACAATGAGCAGTTCTTC. Its translation: CASSPSGVGYNEQFF.

This rearrangement joins TRBV7-9 to TRBJ2-6; TRBD2 aligns across 8 bases. This CDR3 has 18 residues. V shed 1 base, J shed 0 bases, and the junction held 5 bases outside the gene matches. The germline CDR1 and CDR2 sequences are SEHNR and FQNEAQ (reference sequence). This chain's CDR3 is CASSLGGLAYSGANVLTF. The CDR3 region has the DNA TGTGCCAGCAGCTTAGGTGGACTAGCCTACTCTGGGGCCAACGTCCTGACTTTC.

The chain uses TRBV19 and TRBJ2-7; tentatively, D is TRBD1 or TRBD2 (6 bases each). The CDR3 runs to 13 residues. The V end lost 8 bases, the J end lost 2 bases, and 13 bases lay between the germline ends. Per the germline V gene, CDR1 is LNHDA and CDR2 is SQIVND (reference sequence). The CDR3 bases are TGTGCCAGTGGAGGGGGTATGACCTACGAGCAGTACTTC. Protein product: CASGGGMTYEQYF.

The V and J genes are TRBV28 and TRBJ2-3; no firm D call. CDR3 size: 15 residues. V dropped 6 bases and J dropped 0 bases, with 13 bases sitting between them. Looked up from germline, CDR1 is MDHEN and CDR2 is SYDVKM. The CDR3 DNA sequence: TGTGCCAGCAGACTTGACACCGGAAGCACAGATACGCAGTATTTT. Its translation: CASRLDTGSTDTQYF.

The DNA for the CDR3 is TGCGCCAGCAGCCAAGGCCGGGACAGGGGCTCCTACAATGAGCAGTTCTTC. Translating it yields CASSQGRDRGSYNEQFF. The rearrangement uses TRBV4-3 and TRBJ2-1; TRBD1 matches 10 bases. Germline trimming cut 1 base from V and 0 bases from J; bases unmatched to any gene: 3. From germline, CDR1 is LGHNA and CDR2 YSLEER. The CDR3 covers 17 residues.